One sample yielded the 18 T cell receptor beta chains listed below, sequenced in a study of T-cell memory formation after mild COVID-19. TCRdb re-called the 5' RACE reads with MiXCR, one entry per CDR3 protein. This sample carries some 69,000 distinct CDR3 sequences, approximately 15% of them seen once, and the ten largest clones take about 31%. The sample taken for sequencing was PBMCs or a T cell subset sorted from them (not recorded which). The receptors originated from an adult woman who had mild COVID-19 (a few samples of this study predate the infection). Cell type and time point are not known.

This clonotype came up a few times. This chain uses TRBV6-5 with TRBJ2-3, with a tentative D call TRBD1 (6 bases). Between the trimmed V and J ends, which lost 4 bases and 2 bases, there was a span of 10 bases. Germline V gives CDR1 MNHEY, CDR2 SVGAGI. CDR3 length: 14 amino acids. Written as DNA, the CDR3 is TGTGCCAGCAGTTTGCAGGGGCCCACAGATACGCAGTATTTT. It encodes CASSLQGPTDTQYF.

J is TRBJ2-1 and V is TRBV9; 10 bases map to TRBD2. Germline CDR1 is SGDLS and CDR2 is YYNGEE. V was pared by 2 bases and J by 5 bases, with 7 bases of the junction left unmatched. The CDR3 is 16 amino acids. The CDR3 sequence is CASSVHSGRPNNEQFF. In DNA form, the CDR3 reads TGTGCCAGCAGCGTCCATAGCGGGAGGCCCAACAATGAGCAGTTCTTC. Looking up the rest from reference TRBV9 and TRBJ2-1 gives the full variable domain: DSGVTQTPKHLITATGQRVTLRCSPRSGDLSVYWYQQSLDQGLQFLIQYYNGEERAKGNILERFSAQQFPDLHSELNLSSLELGDSALYFCASSVHSGRPNNEQFFGPGTRLTVL.

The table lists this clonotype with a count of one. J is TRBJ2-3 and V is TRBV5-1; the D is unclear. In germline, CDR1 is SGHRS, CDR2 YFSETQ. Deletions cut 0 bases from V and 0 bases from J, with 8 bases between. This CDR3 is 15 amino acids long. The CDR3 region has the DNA TGCGCCAGCAGCTTGGCCTACGGTAGCACAGATACGCAGTATTTT. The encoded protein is CASSLAYGSTDTQYF.

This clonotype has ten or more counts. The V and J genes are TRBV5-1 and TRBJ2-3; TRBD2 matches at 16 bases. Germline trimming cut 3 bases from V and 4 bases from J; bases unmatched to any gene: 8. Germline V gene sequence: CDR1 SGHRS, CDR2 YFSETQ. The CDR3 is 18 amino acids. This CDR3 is CASSYQGTSGGAPDTQYF. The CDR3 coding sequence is TGCGCCAGCAGCTACCAAGGGACTAGCGGGGGGGCCCCAGATACGCAGTATTTT.

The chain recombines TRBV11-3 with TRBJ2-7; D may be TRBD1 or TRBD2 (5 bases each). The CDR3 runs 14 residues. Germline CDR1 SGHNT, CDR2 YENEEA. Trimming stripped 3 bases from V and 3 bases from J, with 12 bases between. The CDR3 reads CASSFHGTNYEQYF. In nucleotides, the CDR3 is TGTGCCAGCAGCTTTCACGGGACGAACTACGAGCAGTACTTC. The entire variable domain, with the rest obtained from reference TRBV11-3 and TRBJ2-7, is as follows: EAGVVQSPRYKIIEKKQPVAFWCNPISGHNTLYWYLQNLGQGPELLIRYENEEAVDDSQLPKDRFSAERLKGVDSTLKIQPAELGDSAVYLCASSFHGTNYEQYFGPGTRLTVT.

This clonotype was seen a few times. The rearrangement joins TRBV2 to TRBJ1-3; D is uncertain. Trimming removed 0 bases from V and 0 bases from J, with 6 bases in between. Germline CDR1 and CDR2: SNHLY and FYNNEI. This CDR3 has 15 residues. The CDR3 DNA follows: TGTGCCAGCAGTGAAGCAAGGCTCTCTGGAAACACCATATATTTT. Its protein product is CASSEARLSGNTIYF.

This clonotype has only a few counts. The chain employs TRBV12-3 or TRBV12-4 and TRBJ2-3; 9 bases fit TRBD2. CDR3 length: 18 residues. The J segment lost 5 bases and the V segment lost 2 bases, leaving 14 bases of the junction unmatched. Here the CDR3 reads CASSLPPLAGMGGDTQYF. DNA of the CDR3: TGTGCCAGCAGTTTACCCCCACTAGCGGGCATGGGGGGAGATACGCAGTATTTT.

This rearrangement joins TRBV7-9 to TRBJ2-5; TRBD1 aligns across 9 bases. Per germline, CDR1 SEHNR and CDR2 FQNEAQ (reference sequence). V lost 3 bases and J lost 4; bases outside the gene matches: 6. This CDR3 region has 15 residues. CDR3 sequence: CASSFGQGLLETQYF. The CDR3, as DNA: TGTGCCAGCAGCTTTGGACAGGGGTTGCTAGAGACCCAGTACTTC.

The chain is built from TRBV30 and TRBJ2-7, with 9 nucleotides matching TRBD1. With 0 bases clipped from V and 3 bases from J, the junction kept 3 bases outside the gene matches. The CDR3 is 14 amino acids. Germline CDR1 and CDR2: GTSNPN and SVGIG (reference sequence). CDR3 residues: CAWSVGTGIYEQYF. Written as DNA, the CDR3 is TGTGCCTGGAGTGTAGGGACAGGGATCTACGAGCAGTACTTC.

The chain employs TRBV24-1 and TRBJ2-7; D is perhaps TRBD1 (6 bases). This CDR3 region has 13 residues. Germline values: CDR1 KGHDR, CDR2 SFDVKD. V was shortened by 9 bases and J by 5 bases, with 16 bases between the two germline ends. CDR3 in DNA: TGTGCCACCGGTCAGGGGAAAATAGACGAGCAGTACTTC. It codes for CATGQGKIDEQYF.

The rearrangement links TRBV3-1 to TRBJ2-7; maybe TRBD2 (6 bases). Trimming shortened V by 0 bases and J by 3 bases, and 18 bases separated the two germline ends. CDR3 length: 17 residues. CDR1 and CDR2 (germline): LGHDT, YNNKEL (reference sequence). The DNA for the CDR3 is TGTGCCAGCAGCCAAGATGGACCCCGACTAGGCCTCTACGAGCAGTACTTC. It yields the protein CASSQDGPRLGLYEQYF.

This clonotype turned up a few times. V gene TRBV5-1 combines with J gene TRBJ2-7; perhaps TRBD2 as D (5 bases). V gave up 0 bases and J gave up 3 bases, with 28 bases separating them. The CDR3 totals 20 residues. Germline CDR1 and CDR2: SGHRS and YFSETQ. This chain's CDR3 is CASSLEFRWEPHTLYYEQYF. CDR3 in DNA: TGCGCCAGCAGCTTGGAGTTCCGATGGGAGCCCCACACCCTCTACTACGAGCAGTACTTC.

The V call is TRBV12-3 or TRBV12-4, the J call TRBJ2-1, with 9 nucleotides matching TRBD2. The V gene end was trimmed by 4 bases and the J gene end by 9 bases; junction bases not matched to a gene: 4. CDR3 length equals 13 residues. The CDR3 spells CASSWGLASEQFF. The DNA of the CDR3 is TGTGCCAGCAGTTGGGGACTAGCCAGTGAGCAGTTCTTC.

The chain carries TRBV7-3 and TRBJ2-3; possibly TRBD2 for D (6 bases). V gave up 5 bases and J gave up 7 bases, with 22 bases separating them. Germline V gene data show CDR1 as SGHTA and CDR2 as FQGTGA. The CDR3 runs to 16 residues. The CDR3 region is CASSGEEGASRYTQYF. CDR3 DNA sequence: TGTGCCAGCAGCGGGGAGGAAGGGGCATCGAGGTATACGCAGTATTTT. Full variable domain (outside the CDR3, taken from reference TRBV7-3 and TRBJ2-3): GAGVSQTPSNKVTEKGKYVELRCDPISGHTALYWYRQSLGQGPEFLIYFQGTGAADDSGLPNDRFFAVRPEGSVSTLKIQRTERGDSAVYLCASSGEEGASRYTQYFGPGTRLTVL.

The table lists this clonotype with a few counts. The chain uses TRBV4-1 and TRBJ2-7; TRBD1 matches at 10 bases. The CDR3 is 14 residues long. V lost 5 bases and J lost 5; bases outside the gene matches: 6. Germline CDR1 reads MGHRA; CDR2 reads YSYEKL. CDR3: CASSIETGGHEQYF. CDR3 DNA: TGCGCCAGCAGCATAGAGACAGGGGGCCACGAGCAGTACTTC.

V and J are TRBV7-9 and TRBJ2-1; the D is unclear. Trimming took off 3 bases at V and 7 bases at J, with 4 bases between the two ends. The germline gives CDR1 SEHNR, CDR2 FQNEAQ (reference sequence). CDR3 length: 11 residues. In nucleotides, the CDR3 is TGTGCCAGCAGCTTGAGAAATGAGCAGTTCTTC. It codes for CASSLRNEQFF.

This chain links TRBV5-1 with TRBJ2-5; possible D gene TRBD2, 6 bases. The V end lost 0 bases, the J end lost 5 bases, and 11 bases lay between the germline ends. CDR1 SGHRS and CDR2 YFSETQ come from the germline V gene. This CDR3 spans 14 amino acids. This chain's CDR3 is CASSLGREWETQYF. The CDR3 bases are TGCGCCAGCAGCTTGGGACGGGAGTGGGAGACCCAGTACTTC.

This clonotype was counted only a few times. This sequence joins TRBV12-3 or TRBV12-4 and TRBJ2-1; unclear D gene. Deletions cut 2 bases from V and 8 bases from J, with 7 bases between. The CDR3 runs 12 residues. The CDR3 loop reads CASSLLGDEQFF. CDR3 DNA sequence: TGTGCCAGCAGTTTATTGGGCGATGAGCAGTTCTTC.